The rows below give T cell receptor beta chains drawn from one sample of a study of cytomegalovirus exposure and HLA in healthy donors. The data were produced by immunoSEQ multiplex PCR, yet TCRdb's version contains in-frame clones alone and is incomplete. The sample lists over 100,000 clones; roughly 80% were seen once. Sample: PBMCs. The receptors here all came from a woman in her fifties or sixties in good health and CMV-seropositive. CDR3s include the opening cysteine and the closing phenylalanine or tryptophan. D genes are given only for firm matches. Not every row has a clone size; where given, it reads once, few, many or a size class.

v_gene	j_gene	abundance	d_gene	CDR3nt	CDR3aa
TRBV7-2	TRBJ2-7	-	-	TGTGCCAGCAGCGCCGAGACTATGGCCTACGAGCAGTACTTC	CASSAETMAYEQYF
TRBV10-3	TRBJ1-1	-	-	TGTGCCATCAGTGACTACACTGAAGCTTTCTTT	CAISDYTEAFF
TRBV5-1	TRBJ2-7	-	-	TGCGCCAGCAGCTTGTCCTGCGAGCAGTACTTC	CASSLSCEQYF
TRBV5-1	TRBJ1-1	-	-	TGCGCCAGCAGCTTGTCGGACACTGAAGCTTTCTTT	CASSLSDTEAFF
TRBV5-4	TRBJ2-7	-	-	TGTGCCAGCAGCCCCCTGGGGGCCTCCACCTACGAGCAGTACTTC	CASSPLGASTYEQYF
TRBV7-8	TRBJ2-7	-	-	TGTGCCAGCAGCCAAGCCGGCTACGAGCAGTACTTC	CASSQAGYEQYF
TRBV5-4	TRBJ1-2	-	TRBD1	TGTGCCAGCAGCTTACCAGGGGGCTATGGCTACACCTTC	CASSLPGGYGYTF
TRBV5-5	TRBJ2-7	-	-	TGTGCCAGCAGCTGGAGCGGGTCCTACGAGCAGTACTTC	CASSWSGSYEQYF
TRBV6-5	TRBJ2-1	once	TRBD2	TGTGCCAGCAGTTACTCGGGCCTAGCGGGGGCCGATGAGCAGTTCTTC	CASSYSGLAGADEQFF
TRBV5-1	TRBJ2-5	-	-	TGCGCCAGCAGGAGGAGGGGGGGTCAAGAGACCCAGTACTTC	CASRRRGGQETQYF
TRBV19	TRBJ1-6	once	TRBD1	TGTGCCAGTAGTGGGGACAGCTATAATTCACCCCTCCACTTT	CASSGDSYNSPLHF
TRBV2	TRBJ2-7	-	-	TGTGCCAGCAGGAAAGAGACAGACTCCTACGAGCAGTACTTC	CASRKETDSYEQYF
TRBV6-1	TRBJ2-3	-	TRBD2	TGTGCCAGCACCCCAGCGGGGGGAAGCACAGATACGCAGTATTTT	CASTPAGGSTDTQYF
TRBV4-1	TRBJ1-4	-	TRBD1	TGCGCCAGCAGCCACCTTGATGGGACAGGAGGGGAAAAACTGTTTTTT	CASSHLDGTGGEKLFF
TRBV6-5	TRBJ1-6	few	-	TGTGCCAGCACTTCAGGGGAGAATTCACCCCTCCACTTT	CASTSGENSPLHF
TRBV18	TRBJ1-1	-	-	TGTGCCAGCTCACCCCAGGCCTCTCTACTTTACACTGAAGCTTTCTTT	CASSPQASLLYTEAFF
TRBV5-8	TRBJ2-5	-	-	TGTGCCAGCACCCCTCTAGGCGGGGGCGCAGAGACCCAGTACTTC	CASTPLGGGAETQYF
TRBV4-3	TRBJ1-5	-	TRBD1	TGCGCCAGCAGCCAAGATCGGGACAGGGGAGGGCATCAGCCCCAGCATTTT	CASSQDRDRGGHQPQHF
TRBV6-6	TRBJ2-1	once	TRBD1	TGTGCCAGCAGGACCGACAGGGACTCCTACAATGAGCAGTTCTTC	CASRTDRDSYNEQFF
TRBV7-3	TRBJ2-3	few	-	TGTGCCAGCAGCTTAACCGGTACTAGCGATACGCAGTATTTT	CASSLTGTSDTQYF
TRBV5-4	TRBJ2-1	few	TRBD1	TGTGCCAGCAGCCCGGGACAGGGGTCCTACAATGAGCAGTTCTTC	CASSPGQGSYNEQFF
TRBV29-1	TRBJ2-1	-	-	TGCAGCGTTGAAGATCCACCGTGGAGAGGGGAGCAGTTCTTC	CSVEDPPWRGEQFF
TRBV7-9	TRBJ2-5	-	-	TGTTCCAGCAGCTTAGTGCCTAGCGCTAGAGAGACCCAGTACTTC	CSSSLVPSARETQYF
TRBV7-8	TRBJ1-5	-	-	TGTGCCAGCAGCTTAAGGGGGAGTCAGCCCCAGCATTTT	CASSLRGSQPQHF
TRBV27	TRBJ1-5	-	TRBD1	TGTGCCAGCAGTTTAGGGACGACAGGGGTCAATCAGCCCCAGCATTTT	CASSLGTTGVNQPQHF
TRBV7-2	TRBJ1-2	-	TRBD1	TGTGCCAGCAGCCTCTTAACAGGGGACTATGGCTACACCTTC	CASSLLTGDYGYTF
TRBV7-6	TRBJ1-5	-	TRBD1	TGTGCCAGCAGCTTAGGGACAGGGGGGGAGAATCAGCCCCAGCATTTT	CASSLGTGGENQPQHF
TRBV2	TRBJ1-6	few	-	TGTGCCAGCAGTGGGACAGCTATTTCACCCCTCCACTTT	CASSGTAISPLHF
TRBV5-4	TRBJ2-7	-	TRBD2	TGTGCCAGCAGCCCCGGACTAGCGGGAGTATCCTACGAGCAGTACTTC	CASSPGLAGVSYEQYF
TRBV6-5	TRBJ2-1	-	TRBD1	TGTGCCAGCAGTTACCGGGACACAGGGGATGAGCAGTTCTTC	CASSYRDTGDEQFF
TRBV5-1	TRBJ2-7	-	TRBD2	TGCGCCAGCAGCGGGCGACTAGCGGGGGGCACTTCCTACGAGCAGTACTTC	CASSGRLAGGTSYEQYF
TRBV27	TRBJ2-2	-	-	TGTGCCAGCAGTCCTTATCACTCAACCGGGACCGGGGAGCTGTTTTTT	CASSPYHSTGTGELFF
TRBV27	TRBJ2-3	-	TRBD1	TGTGCCAGCAGGCCACACTCCAGGGGGCTGGACACAGATACGCAGTATTTT	CASRPHSRGLDTDTQYF
TRBV18	TRBJ1-1	-	-	TGTGCCAGCTCCCGCGGGGGGTCACCGATTTTGAACACTGAAGCTTTCTTT	CASSRGGSPILNTEAFF
TRBV7-9	TRBJ2-1	-	-	TGTGCCAGCAGCTTAGTGGGAGGCGGGGGCTCAGCCAATGAGCAGTTCTTC	CASSLVGGGGSANEQFF
TRBV7-2	TRBJ2-7	-	TRBD2	TGTGCCAGCAGCCAGCGGACTAGCGGGGGGCCGGTAGTTTACGAGCAGTACTTC	CASSQRTSGGPVVYEQYF
TRBV5-5	TRBJ2-3	-	-	TGTGCCAGCAGCCCCCGACTAGTCACTGGCACAGATACGCAGTATTTT	CASSPRLVTGTDTQYF
TRBV6-5	TRBJ1-1	-	-	TGTGCCAGCAGTTACAGCCGGACTGAAGCTTTCTTT	CASSYSRTEAFF
TRBV6-5	TRBJ2-3	-	TRBD2	TGTGCCAGCAGTTACTTCGGGGGGGGGAGGAATACGCAGTATTTT	CASSYFGGGRNTQYF
TRBV9	TRBJ2-2	-	TRBD2	TGTGCCAGCAGCGTAGAAGGCGGGAGAGGGACCGGGGAGCTGTTTTTT	CASSVEGGRGTGELFF
TRBV7-9	TRBJ2-1	-	TRBD2	TGTGCCAGCAGCCGCGGGGGGTCTCTTTACAATGAGCAGTTCTTC	CASSRGGSLYNEQFF
TRBV4-3	TRBJ2-3	-	TRBD2	TGCGCCAGCAGCCAAGTGCGGTCTAGCGGGTACACAGATACGCAGTATTTT	CASSQVRSSGYTDTQYF
TRBV20-1	TRBJ2-3	once	-	TGCAGTGCAGTGAGGGCAGATACGCAGTATTTT	CSAVRADTQYF